This T cell receptor (beta chain) was documented in a study of identical twins. The V end lost 6 bases, the J end lost 3 bases, and 12 bases lay between the germline ends. The germline gives CDR1 MDHEN, CDR2 SYDVKM. CDR3 length equals 14 residues. The study's findings and limits: Researchers reported excess low generation probability among twin-shared out-of-frame alpha sequences. In drawing conclusions, the study used cross-sectional statistical analysis and did not follow the same donors. With abundant cord blood beta clonotypes, insertions were fewer; memory repertoires showed no such pattern. Models underestimated out-of-frame TCR alpha sharing in monozygotic twins.

Using its own MiXCR run on the 5' RACE reads, TCRdb lists one record per CDR3 protein. The sample lists under 350,000 distinct CDR3 sequences, 8.5% to 9.5% occurring once. Regarding this clonotype: Its antigen remains unknown.

The same data also contributed to another study, on yellow fever vaccine responses in identical twins.

The sequence was obtained from a woman aged 18 to 35 in good health. This chain uses TRBV28 with TRBJ2-1, with D possibly matching TRBD1 (5 bases). The sample comprised CD8+ T cells sorted from blood. The CDR3 sequence is CASSPPQGYNEQFF. The CDR3 bases are TGTGCCAGCAGCCCTCCCCAGGGCTACAATGAGCAGTTCTTC.